This TCR beta chain was identified during a study of blood T cell repertoires in COVID-19. Whole-study context: Acute-phase and convalescent COVID-19 samples originated in the United States, Italy and Spain. Nucleic acid was either cDNA or gDNA, and it came from T cells, B-cell-depleted T cells, or PBMCs.

Original data processing: The authors estimated nucleated cell counts from reference gene primer amplification. Profiling relied on immunoSEQ multiplex PCR, and the TCRdb table lists in-frame clones only, not all of them. V and J calls and clone size are those listed in that table; D and trimming were worked out from the DNA. The sample contains 200,000 to 300,000 clones, 80% to 90% of which appear only once. The sequence came from a man in his fifties or sixties with acute or convalescent COVID-19. The specimen was peripheral blood.

For the CDR3, the DNA is TGCAGCGTTGTAGGTGCGGTGACAGGGCTGAACACTGAAGCTTTCTTT. This codes for CSVVGAVTGLNTEAFF. The genes are TRBV29-1 and TRBJ1-1, with 7 nucleotides matching TRBD1. V gave up 4 bases and J gave up 0 bases; unmatched junction bases: 11. CDR1 SQVTM and CDR2 ANQGSEA come from the germline V gene. This CDR3 is built from 16 residues.